The rows below give T cell receptor beta chains drawn from one sample of a study of blood T cell repertoires in COVID-19. Generated by immunoSEQ multiplex PCR, the TCRdb table keeps only in-frame clones and is missing some. In the table there are about 150,000 clones, 88% of which are singletons. What was sequenced was peripheral blood. These receptors were obtained from a woman aged 70-85 years with acute or convalescent COVID-19. CDR3s include the opening cysteine and the closing phenylalanine or tryptophan. D genes are given only for firm matches. The listing skips clone size in some rows; elsewhere it reads once, few, many or a size class.

j_call clone_size v_call d_call cdr3_nt cdr3_aa
TRBJ2-1 . TRBV6-1 . TGTGCCAGCAGTGAACAGGGATATCGGAATGAGCAGTTCTTC CASSEQGYRNEQFF
TRBJ1-1 . TRBV18 TRBD1 TGTGCCAGCTCGCCTCAGGGGGTGAACACTGAAGCTTTCTTT CASSPQGVNTEAFF
TRBJ2-7 . TRBV14 . TGTGCCAGCAGCTATTACCGGGACACCTCCTACGAGCAGTACTTC CASSYYRDTSYEQYF
TRBJ2-4 . TRBV5-6 TRBD2 TGTGCCAGCAGCTTGGTAGGCGGGGGTAACAAAAACATTCAGTACTTC CASSLVGGGNKNIQYF
TRBJ1-1 . TRBV6-5 TRBD1 TGTGCCAGCAGTTCCGCCGGGACAGGGAACACTGAAGCTTTCTTT CASSSAGTGNTEAFF
TRBJ1-5 . TRBV6-5 TRBD1 TGTGCCAGCAGGGGGACAGGGTACAATCAGCCCCAGCATTTT CASRGTGYNQPQHF
TRBJ2-7 . TRBV6-2/TRBV6-3 TRBD2 TGTGCCAGCAGTAAGGGGACTAGCGGGGCCTCCTACGAGCAGTACTTC CASSKGTSGASYEQYF
TRBJ2-5 . TRBV11-2 TRBD1 TGTGCCAGCAGCAAAGAGAGGGGGCAGGAGACCCAGTACTTC CASSKERGQETQYF
TRBJ1-5 . TRBV6-6 TRBD1 TGTGCCAGCTGGGACAGGGAAAGCGTCGGCAATCAGCCCCAGCATTTT CASWDRESVGNQPQHF
TRBJ2-2 few TRBV5-4 TRBD1 TGTGCCAGCAGCCGGGACAGTAACACCGGGGAGCTGTTTTTT CASSRDSNTGELFF
TRBJ1-1 once TRBV5-1 TRBD1 TGCGCCAGCAGCTTTGGACAGGGCACTGAAGCTTTCTTT CASSFGQGTEAFF
TRBJ1-1 . TRBV19 TRBD1 TGTGCCAGTAGTATGTTTTGGACAGGGGGCTATACTTCGGCTTTCTTT CASSMFWTGGYTSAFF
TRBJ1-2 . TRBV6-5 . TGTGCCACCATGCGGGGCAGCTCGGCCTATGGCTACACCTTC CATMRGSSAYGYTF
TRBJ2-5 . TRBV11-2 TRBD2 TGTGCCAGCAGCTTAGCTGCAGCGGGGGGGCAGGAGACCCAGTACTTC CASSLAAAGGQETQYF
TRBJ1-1 . TRBV2 . TGTGCCAGCAGTGGACAGATGACTGAAGCTTTCTTT CASSGQMTEAFF
TRBJ2-4 . TRBV2 . TGTGCCAGCAGTGGACAGCCAGTGTTACTAGCCAAAAACATTCAGTACTTC CASSGQPVLLAKNIQYF
TRBJ2-1 . TRBV10-3 TRBD1 TGTGCCATCAGCGGGCAGGGGGCAGGCTACAATGAGCAGTTCTTC CAISGQGAGYNEQFF
TRBJ2-6 . TRBV3-1/TRBV3-2 . TGTGCCAGCACCCCATGCCAGGACACCAACTTTATCTCTGGGGCCAACGTCCTGACTTTC CASTPCQDTNFISGANVLTF
TRBJ2-3 . TRBV7-8 TRBD2 TGTGCCAGCAGCTTAGATGGGACTAGCGGGGGAACAGATACGCAGTATTTT CASSLDGTSGGTDTQYF
TRBJ1-2 . TRBV25-1 TRBD1 TGTGCCAGCAGGGGGACAGGGCCCTTTCTTGGCTACACCTTC CASRGTGPFLGYTF
TRBJ2-3 . TRBV16 TRBD2 TGTGCCAGCAGCGTAGCGGGGGGGCCAGATACGCAGTATTTT CASSVAGGPDTQYF
TRBJ1-5 . TRBV6-5 . TGTGCCAGCAGTTATTCCTACAGTACCAATCAGCCCCAGCATTTT CASSYSYSTNQPQHF